What follows describes a single T cell receptor (beta chain). Its antigen is unknown. The record originates from a study of OX40 agonist ivuxolimab in advanced cancers. Study-wide background: The dose of intravenous ivuxolimab that patients received every 2 weeks ranged from 0.01 to 10 mg/kg. Study-level points and caveats: Both blood CD4+ and CD8+ T cells showed clonal growth by week 6 at 0.1 to 3.0 mg/kg.

Profiled with immunoSEQ multiplex PCR; TCRdb holds only in-frame clones, not every one. The top ten clones hold roughly 9% of a sample with about 38,000 clones, about 92% of them seen once. The CDR3 is made up of 14 amino acids. Trimming pared 6 bases from V and 7 bases from J, leaving 18 bases between. The germline V gene has CDR1 MNHEY and CDR2 SMNVEV (reference sequence). The TCR originated in an adult with an advanced solid tumor such as melanoma, head and neck, liver or kidney cancer. The V call is TRBV27, the J call TRBJ1-1; D not resolved. The material was CD4+ or CD8+ T cells sorted from blood, obtained in a trial of the OX40 agonist ivuxolimab. The CDR3 region is CASSSSTFEYEAFF. DNA of the CDR3: TGTGCCAGCAGCTCTAGTACCTTTGAATATGAAGCTTTCTTT.